These T cell receptor beta chains were read from a single sample in a study of patients and donors after allogeneic stem cell transplantation. TCRdb re-called the RT-PCR reads with MiXCR, one entry per CDR3 protein. The top ten clones hold about 7% of a sample with approximately 410,000 distinct CDR3 sequences, around 16% of them seen once. The sample comprised blood, either unsorted or a sorted T cell fraction (not recorded which). These receptors were obtained from a human donor who was either an allogeneic HSCT recipient or a stem cell or donor lymphocyte infusion donor (not recorded which). It is not recorded whose cells these are; they may come from a transplant donor. The CDR3 runs from the conserved cysteine through the conserved F or W. A D gene is named only where the DNA matches it firmly. Where a row states a size, it is once, few, many or the class of an expanded clone; other rows omit it.

d_gene | abundance | j_gene | v_gene | CDR3nt | CDR3aa
. | few | TRBJ2-3 | TRBV29-1 | TGCAGCGTTGATTGGTACGATTACACGCAGTATTTT | CSVDWYDYTQYF
TRBD1 | few | TRBJ2-7 | TRBV5-1 | TGCGCCAGCAGCCACGGGACAGGTTCGATCGAGCAGTACTTC | CASSHGTGSIEQYF
. | once | TRBJ1-5 | TRBV7-2 | TGTGCCAGCAGCTTATCGGGCAGAGGAAGCCAGCCCCAGCATTTT | CASSLSGRGSQPQHF
TRBD1 | . | TRBJ1-2 | TRBV4-1 | TGCGCCAGCAGCCAACCTGACAGGGGAGGCTACACCTTC | CASSQPDRGGYTF
TRBD1 | many | TRBJ1-1 | TRBV6-4 | TGTGCCAGTAGTGGAGGACAGGGAGGCACTGAAGCTTTCTTT | CASSGGQGGTEAFF
. | . | TRBJ2-3 | TRBV20-1 | TGCTCCAACCCCGGGGGAGCAGATACGCAGTATTTT | CSNPGGADTQYF
. | many | TRBJ1-6 | TRBV12-3/TRBV12-4 | TGTGCCAGCAGTTTTAGAGGGAACCGTAATTCACCCCTCCACTTT | CASSFRGNRNSPLHF
. | . | TRBJ2-7 | TRBV29-1 | TGCAGCGTTGAAGGCGTGCAGGGGCGCTACGAGCAGTACTTC | CSVEGVQGRYEQYF
TRBD1 | few | TRBJ2-1 | TRBV7-2 | TGTGCCAGCAGACTCTCCTACGACAGGGTCTACAATGAGCAGTTCTTC | CASRLSYDRVYNEQFF
. | few | TRBJ2-2 | TRBV15 | TGTGCCACCAGCAGAGCCCCTCGAGGGGACGGCGGGGAGCTGTTTTTT | CATSRAPRGDGGELFF
. | many | TRBJ2-4 | TRBV7-9 | TGTGCCAGCAGCTTAGTGCGGGTAGCCAAAAACATTCAGTACTTC | CASSLVRVAKNIQYF
. | . | TRBJ2-7 | TRBV6-4 | TGTGCCACTGGCGGACGGCGAAAGGGGCCCTACGAGCAGTACTTC | CATGGRRKGPYEQYF
. | many | TRBJ1-5 | TRBV12-3/TRBV12-4 | TGTGCCAGCAACTTCGGACTCTCGAGCAATCAGCCCCAGCATTTT | CASNFGLSSNQPQHF
TRBD1 | . | TRBJ1-2 | TRBV7-9 | TGTGCCAGCAGACGGACAGGGGAGGATGGCTACACCTTC | CASRRTGEDGYTF
. | few | TRBJ1-2 | TRBV18 | TGTGCCAGCTCACCGGGGTACTATGGCTACACCTTC | CASSPGYYGYTF
. | few | TRBJ1-2 | TRBV2 | TGTGCCATAGGGAGCAGGGGACTCTATGGCTACACCTTC | CAIGSRGLYGYTF
. | . | TRBJ2-7 | TRBV18 | TGTGCCAGCTCACTAGCGGTACCAGACGCCGCTGTGGGAGAGCAGTACTTC | CASSLAVPDAAVGEQYF
. | . | TRBJ1-2 | TRBV12-3/TRBV12-4 | TGTGCCAGCAGTTTTGCGAGTCGGACTAAGGATGGCTACACCTTC | CASSFASRTKDGYTF
. | . | TRBJ2-1 | TRBV9 | TGTGCCAGCAGCGAGGGGGGGGGCTACAATGAGCAGTTCTTC | CASSEGGGYNEQFF
TRBD1 | few | TRBJ2-1 | TRBV19 | TGTGCCAGTAGTATAGTCCCCGGGACAGGGCCCCCATACAATGAGCAGTTCTTC | CASSIVPGTGPPYNEQFF
TRBD1 | few | TRBJ1-2 | TRBV18 | TGTGCCAGCTCACGCCGGGACAGGGATCGTGGCTACACCTTC | CASSRRDRDRGYTF
TRBD2 | few | TRBJ2-2 | TRBV5-1 | TGCGCCAGCAGCACAGGACTAGCAGTCACCGGGGAGCTGTTTTTT | CASSTGLAVTGELFF
TRBD1 | . | TRBJ1-2 | TRBV12-3/TRBV12-4 | TGTGCCAGCAGGCGGGGACAGGGGTATGGCTACACCTTC | CASRRGQGYGYTF
. | . | TRBJ2-5 | TRBV29-1 | TGCAGCGTTGAGATTGGTGTAGGCAGGTCCGAGACCCAGTACTTC | CSVEIGVGRSETQYF
. | many | TRBJ2-5 | TRBV6-5 | TGTGCCAGCAGTTACTCGATCGAAGCGTATAGCGAAGAGACCCAGTACTTC | CASSYSIEAYSEETQYF
TRBD1 | few | TRBJ1-4 | TRBV20-1 | TGCAGTGCTCCGCGGACAGGGTCAAATGAAAAACTGTTTTTT | CSAPRTGSNEKLFF
. | few | TRBJ1-5 | TRBV15 | TGTGCCACCAGCAGAGATGGGAGCAATCAGCCCCAGCATTTT | CATSRDGSNQPQHF
. | . | TRBJ2-1 | TRBV10-3 | TGTGCCATCAGAGCCGGGCTCTACAATGAGCAGTTCTTC | CAIRAGLYNEQFF
TRBD1 | . | TRBJ1-4 | TRBV7-8 | TGTGCCAGCAGCCCAGACAGGGTTCCAACTAATGAAAAACTGTTTTTT | CASSPDRVPTNEKLFF
TRBD2 | many | TRBJ2-7 | TRBV5-1 | TGCGCCAGCAGCCTACGGACTAGCGGGAGCTACGAGCAGTACTTC | CASSLRTSGSYEQYF
. | . | TRBJ1-1 | TRBV5-1 | TGCGCCAGCAGCTTGGAGCCGGGGCGGGGCACTGAAGCTTTCTTT | CASSLEPGRGTEAFF
TRBD2 | . | TRBJ2-5 | TRBV20-1 | TGCAGTGCAGGACTAGCGGGGTTGAAGCAAGAGACCCAGTACTTC | CSAGLAGLKQETQYF
TRBD1 | many | TRBJ1-1 | TRBV12-3/TRBV12-4 | TGTGCCAGCAGGACCGGGACAGTCACTGAAGCTTTCTTT | CASRTGTVTEAFF
. | . | TRBJ2-3 | TRBV7-2 | TGTGCCAGCACTGCGGACGGAGACACAGATACGCAGTATTTT | CASTADGDTDTQYF
. | . | TRBJ2-2 | TRBV5-1 | TGCGCCAGCAGCCTAATACCGGGGGAGACCGGGGAGCTGTTTTTT | CASSLIPGETGELFF
TRBD2 | . | TRBJ2-3 | TRBV20-1 | TGCAGTGCACCTCACGGGGGGTCTAAAGATACGCAGTATTTT | CSAPHGGSKDTQYF
. | many | TRBJ2-3 | TRBV12-3/TRBV12-4 | TGTGCCAGCAGTTTAGCGCTCCCCACAGATACGCAGTATTTT | CASSLALPTDTQYF
. | few | TRBJ2-5 | TRBV9 | TGTGCCAGCAGCGTAGACCCTTCGGGGACCCAGTACTTC | CASSVDPSGTQYF
TRBD2 | few | TRBJ2-7 | TRBV4-1 | TGCGCCAGCAGCCAAGACTACGGGACTAGCTCCTACGAGCAGTACTTC | CASSQDYGTSSYEQYF
. | . | TRBJ2-6 | TRBV7-2 | TGTGCCAGCAGCAGCAGGGACCCTGGGGCCAACGTCCTGACTTTC | CASSSRDPGANVLTF
TRBD2 | few | TRBJ2-1 | TRBV29-1 | TGCAGCGTTATACCTACTAGCGGACATGAGCAGTTCTTC | CSVIPTSGHEQFF
. | . | TRBJ2-1 | TRBV4-3 | TGCGCCAGCAGGTCCGGCAAAGCCCCGTTCTTC | CASRSGKAPFF
TRBD1 | . | TRBJ1-1 | TRBV6-5 | TGTGCCAGCAGTTATACTCGGACAGGGTTTTTCGCTGAAGCTTTCTTT | CASSYTRTGFFAEAFF
. | many | TRBJ2-2 | TRBV7-9 | TGTGCCAGCAGCTTCCCGCTCGGGACTCGGAACACCGGGGAGCTGTTTTTT | CASSFPLGTRNTGELFF
. | few | TRBJ1-2 | TRBV7-9 | TGTGCCAGCAGCTTAGGAGGGCACAGGGCCGGCTACACCTTC | CASSLGGHRAGYTF
. | few | TRBJ2-2 | TRBV25-1 | TGTGCCAGCACCCCCGTGTGGGGGGCGAACACCGGGGAGCTGTTTTTT | CASTPVWGANTGELFF
TRBD2 | . | TRBJ2-3 | TRBV20-1 | TGCAGTGCTAGAGGGGGAGGGCTAGCGGGAGTCACAGATACGCAGTATTTT | CSARGGGLAGVTDTQYF
. | . | TRBJ2-7 | TRBV4-1 | TGCGCCAGCAGCCGGGTCAACTCCTACGAGCAGTACTTC | CASSRVNSYEQYF
. | few | TRBJ2-3 | TRBV3-1 | TGTGCCAGCAGCCCCTCGGCGTCTAGCACAGATACGCAGTATTTT | CASSPSASSTDTQYF